This T cell receptor (beta chain) derives from a study of neurological immune-mediated disorders. This clonotype occurred many times. Antigen: not known. The CDR3 spans 17 residues. The junction had 17 bases not matched to a gene; V was cut back by 6 bases and J by 4 bases. The V gene's germline CDR1 is MDHEN and CDR2 SYDVKM. Study-level results: Private repertoires in all groups were suggested by the finding that expanded clones across subjects shared no CDR3 amino acid sequences.

2 million PBMCs stored at -80 C were the source of the unsorted libraries. With 10-nucleotide random UMIs included, cDNA was synthesized by 5'RACE. TCRdb itself ran the 5' RACE reads through MiXCR, one entry per CDR3 protein. Of about 50,000 distinct CDR3 sequences in the sample, roughly 15% are singletons; the top ten hold approximately 4%. The sequenced sample consisted of PBMCs. This sequence joins TRBV28 and TRBJ2-5, with 7 bases matching TRBD2. The sequence was obtained from a man in his fifties or sixties in good health. For the CDR3, the DNA is TGTGCCAGCAGGGACCCCCTCGGGAGCGGGAAGGGAGAGACCCAGTACTTC. It encodes CASRDPLGSGKGETQYF. The variable domain in full, with the rest retrieved from reference TRBV28 and TRBJ2-5, is DVKVTQSSRYLVKRTGEKVFLECVQDMDHENMFWYRQDPGLGLRLIYFSYDVKMKEKGDIPEGYSVSREKKERFSLILESASTNQTSMYLCASRDPLGSGKGETQYFGPGTRLLVL.